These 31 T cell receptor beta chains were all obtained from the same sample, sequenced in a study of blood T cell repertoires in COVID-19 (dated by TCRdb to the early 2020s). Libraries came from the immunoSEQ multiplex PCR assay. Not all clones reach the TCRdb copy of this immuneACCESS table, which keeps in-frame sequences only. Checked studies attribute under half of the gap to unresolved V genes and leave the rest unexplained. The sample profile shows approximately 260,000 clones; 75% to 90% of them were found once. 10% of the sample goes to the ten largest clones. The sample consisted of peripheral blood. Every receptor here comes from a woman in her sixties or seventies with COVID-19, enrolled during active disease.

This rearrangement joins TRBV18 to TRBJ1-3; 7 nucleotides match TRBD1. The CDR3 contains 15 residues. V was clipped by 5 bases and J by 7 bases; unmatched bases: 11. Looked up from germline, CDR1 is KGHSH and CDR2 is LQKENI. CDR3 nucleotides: TGTGCCAGCTCATCAAGACAGGGTGGACTGAACACCATATATTTT. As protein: CASSSRQGGLNTIYF.

The CDR3 protein is CASSLEAHYGYTF. CDR3 DNA: TGTGCCAGCAGCTTAGAGGCCCACTATGGCTACACCTTC. This chain joins TRBV11-2 and TRBJ1-2; the D is unclear. The CDR3 is 13 amino acids. V was cut by 0 bases and J by 3 bases, with 5 bases left in between. From germline, CDR1 is SGHAT and CDR2 FQNNGV.

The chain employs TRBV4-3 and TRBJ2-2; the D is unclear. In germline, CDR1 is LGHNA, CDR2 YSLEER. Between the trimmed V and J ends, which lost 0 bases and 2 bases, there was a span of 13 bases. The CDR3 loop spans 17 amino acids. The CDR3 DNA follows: TGCGCCAGCAGCCAAGATGGTCAGGCCCTAAACACCGGGGAGCTGTTTTTT. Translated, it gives CASSQDGQALNTGELFF.

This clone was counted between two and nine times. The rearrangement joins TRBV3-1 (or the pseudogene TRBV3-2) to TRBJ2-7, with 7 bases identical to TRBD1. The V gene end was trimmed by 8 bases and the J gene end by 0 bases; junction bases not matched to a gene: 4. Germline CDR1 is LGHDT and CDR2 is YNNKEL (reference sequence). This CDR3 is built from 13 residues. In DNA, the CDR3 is TGTGCCAGCCGGCCAGGGGGCTCCTACGAGCAGTACTTC. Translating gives CASRPGGSYEQYF.

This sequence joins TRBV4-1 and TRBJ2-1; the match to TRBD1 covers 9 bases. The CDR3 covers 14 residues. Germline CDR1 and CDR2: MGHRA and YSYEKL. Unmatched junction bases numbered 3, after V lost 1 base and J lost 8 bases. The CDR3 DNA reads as TGCGCCAGCAGCCAAGTCCGACAGGGGGATGAGCAGTTCTTC. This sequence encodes CASSQVRQGDEQFF.

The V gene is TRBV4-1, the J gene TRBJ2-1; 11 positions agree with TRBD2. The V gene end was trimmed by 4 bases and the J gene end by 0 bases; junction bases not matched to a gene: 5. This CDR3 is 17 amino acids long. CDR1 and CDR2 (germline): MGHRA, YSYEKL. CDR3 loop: CASSRLAGRSSYNEQFF. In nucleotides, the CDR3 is TGCGCCAGCAGCCGACTAGCGGGACGAAGCTCCTACAATGAGCAGTTCTTC.

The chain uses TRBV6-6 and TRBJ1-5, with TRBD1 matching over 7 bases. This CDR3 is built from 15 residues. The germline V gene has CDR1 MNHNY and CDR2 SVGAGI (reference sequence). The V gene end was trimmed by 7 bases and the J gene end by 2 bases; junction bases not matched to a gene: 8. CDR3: CASNPPGQRNQPQHF. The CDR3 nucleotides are TGTGCCAGCAACCCCCCGGGACAGCGCAATCAGCCCCAGCATTTT.

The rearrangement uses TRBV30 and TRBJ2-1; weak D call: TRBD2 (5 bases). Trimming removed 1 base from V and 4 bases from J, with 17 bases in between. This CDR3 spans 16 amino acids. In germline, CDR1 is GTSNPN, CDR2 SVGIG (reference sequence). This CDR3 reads CAWSADSLKLYNEQFF. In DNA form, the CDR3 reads TGTGCCTGGAGTGCGGACTCACTTAAACTATACAATGAGCAGTTCTTC.

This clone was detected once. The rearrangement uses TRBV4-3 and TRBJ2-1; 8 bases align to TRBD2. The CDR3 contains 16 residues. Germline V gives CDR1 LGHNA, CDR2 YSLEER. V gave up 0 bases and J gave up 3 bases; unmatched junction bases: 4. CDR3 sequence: CASSQDGRAGYNEQFF. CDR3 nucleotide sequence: TGCGCCAGCAGCCAAGACGGGAGGGCGGGCTACAATGAGCAGTTCTTC.

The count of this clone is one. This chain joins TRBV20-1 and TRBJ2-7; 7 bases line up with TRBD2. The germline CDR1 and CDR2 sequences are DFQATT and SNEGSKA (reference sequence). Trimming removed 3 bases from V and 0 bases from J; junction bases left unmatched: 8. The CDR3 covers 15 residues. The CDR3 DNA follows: TGCAGTGCTAGTTCGGGACTATTAAACTCCTACGAGCAGTACTTC. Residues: CSASSGLLNSYEQYF.

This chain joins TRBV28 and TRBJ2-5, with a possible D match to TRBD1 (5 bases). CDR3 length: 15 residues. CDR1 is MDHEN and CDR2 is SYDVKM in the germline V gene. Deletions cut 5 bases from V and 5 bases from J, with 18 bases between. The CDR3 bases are TGTGCCAGCAGTCCCCAGGGTTTTAGTGGGGAGACCCAGTACTTC. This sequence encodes CASSPQGFSGETQYF.

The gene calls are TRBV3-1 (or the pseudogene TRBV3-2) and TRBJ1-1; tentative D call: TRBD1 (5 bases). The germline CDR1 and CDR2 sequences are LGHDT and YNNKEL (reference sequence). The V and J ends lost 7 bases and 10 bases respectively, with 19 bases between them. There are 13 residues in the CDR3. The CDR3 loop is CASTPAGTGVAFF. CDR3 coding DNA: TGTGCCAGCACCCCAGCGGGGACTGGCGTAGCTTTCTTT.

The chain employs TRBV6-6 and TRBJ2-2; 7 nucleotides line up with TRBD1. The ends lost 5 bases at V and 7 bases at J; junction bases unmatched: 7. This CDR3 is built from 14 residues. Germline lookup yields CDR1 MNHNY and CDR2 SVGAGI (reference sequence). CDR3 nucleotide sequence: TGTGCCAGCAGTACTGACAGGGCGGACGGGGAGCTGTTTTTT. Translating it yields CASSTDRADGELFF.

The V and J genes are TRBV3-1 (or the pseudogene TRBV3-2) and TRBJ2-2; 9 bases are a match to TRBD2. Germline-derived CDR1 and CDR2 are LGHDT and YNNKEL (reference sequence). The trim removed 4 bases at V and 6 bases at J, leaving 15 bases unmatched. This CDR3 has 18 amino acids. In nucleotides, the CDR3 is TGTGCCAGCAGCCCCGCTTTAACCGCGGGAGGGCCACCCGGGGAGCTGTTTTTT. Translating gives CASSPALTAGGPPGELFF.

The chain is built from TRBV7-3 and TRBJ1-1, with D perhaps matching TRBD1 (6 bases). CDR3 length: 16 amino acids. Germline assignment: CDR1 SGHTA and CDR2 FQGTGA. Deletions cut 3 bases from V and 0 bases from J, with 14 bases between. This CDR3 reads CASSFGGQGMNTEAFF. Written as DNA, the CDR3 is TGTGCCAGCAGCTTCGGGGGGCAGGGAATGAACACTGAAGCTTTCTTT.

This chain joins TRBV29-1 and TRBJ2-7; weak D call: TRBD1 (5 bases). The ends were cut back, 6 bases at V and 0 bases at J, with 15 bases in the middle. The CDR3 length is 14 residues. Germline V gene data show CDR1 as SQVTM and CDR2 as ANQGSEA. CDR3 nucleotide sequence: TGCAGCGTAGCGTCAGGGATTAGCTCCTACGAGCAGTACTTC. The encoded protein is CSVASGISSYEQYF.

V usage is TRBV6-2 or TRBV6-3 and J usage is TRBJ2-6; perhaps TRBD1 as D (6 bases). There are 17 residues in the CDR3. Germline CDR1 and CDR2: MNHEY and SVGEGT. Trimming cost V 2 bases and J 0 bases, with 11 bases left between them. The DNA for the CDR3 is TGTGCCAGCAGTTACAGGGGGACCCTCTCTGGGGCCAACGTCCTGACTTTC. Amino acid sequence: CASSYRGTLSGANVLTF.

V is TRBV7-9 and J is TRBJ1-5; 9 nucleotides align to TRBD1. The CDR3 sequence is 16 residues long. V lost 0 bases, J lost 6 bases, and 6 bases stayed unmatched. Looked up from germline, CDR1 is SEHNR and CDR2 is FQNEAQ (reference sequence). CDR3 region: CASSLARGQGGQPQHF. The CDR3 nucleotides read TGTGCCAGCAGCTTAGCGCGGGGACAGGGCGGTCAGCCCCAGCATTTT. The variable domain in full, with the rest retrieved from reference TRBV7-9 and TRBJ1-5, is DTGVSQNPRHKITKRGQNVTFRCDPISEHNRLYWYRQTLGQGPEFLTYFQNEAQLEKSRLLSDRFSAERPKGSFSTLEIQRTEQGDSAMYLCASSLARGQGGQPQHFGDGTRLSIL.

This chain's CDR3 is CASRLNRGRETQYF. The CDR3 bases are TGTGCCAGCAGATTAAACAGGGGGAGGGAGACCCAGTACTTC. The J gene is TRBJ2-5, the V gene TRBV6-5, with TRBD1 matching over 8 bases. Germline CDR1 reads MNHEY; CDR2 reads SVGAGI. With 6 bases clipped from V and 5 bases from J, the junction kept 8 bases outside the gene matches. The CDR3 has 14 amino acids.

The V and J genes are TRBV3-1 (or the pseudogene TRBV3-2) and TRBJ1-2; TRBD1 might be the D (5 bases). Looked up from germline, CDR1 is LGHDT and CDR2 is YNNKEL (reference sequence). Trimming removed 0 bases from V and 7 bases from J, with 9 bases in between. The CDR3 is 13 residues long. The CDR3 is CASSQDRGSGYTF. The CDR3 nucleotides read TGTGCCAGCAGCCAAGACCGGGGGTCTGGCTACACCTTC.

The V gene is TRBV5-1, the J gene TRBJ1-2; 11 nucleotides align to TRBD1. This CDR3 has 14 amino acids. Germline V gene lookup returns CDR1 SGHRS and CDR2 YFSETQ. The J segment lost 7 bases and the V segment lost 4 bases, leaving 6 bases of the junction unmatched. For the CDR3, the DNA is TGCGCCAGCAGCCCCGGACAGGGGGCGATTGGCTACACCTTC. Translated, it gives CASSPGQGAIGYTF.

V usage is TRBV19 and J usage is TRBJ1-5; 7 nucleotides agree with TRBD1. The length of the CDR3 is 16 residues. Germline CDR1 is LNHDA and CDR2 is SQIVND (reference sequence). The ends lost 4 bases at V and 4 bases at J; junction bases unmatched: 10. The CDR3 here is CASSTRDRGSNQPQHF. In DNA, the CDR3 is TGTGCCAGTAGTACCCGGGACAGAGGCTCTAATCAGCCCCAGCATTTT.

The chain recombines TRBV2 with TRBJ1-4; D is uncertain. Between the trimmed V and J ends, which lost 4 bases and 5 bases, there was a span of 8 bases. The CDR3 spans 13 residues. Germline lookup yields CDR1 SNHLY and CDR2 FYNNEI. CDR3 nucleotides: TGTGCCAGCAGTGTTTTGGAGAATGAAAAACTGTTTTTT. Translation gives CASSVLENEKLFF.

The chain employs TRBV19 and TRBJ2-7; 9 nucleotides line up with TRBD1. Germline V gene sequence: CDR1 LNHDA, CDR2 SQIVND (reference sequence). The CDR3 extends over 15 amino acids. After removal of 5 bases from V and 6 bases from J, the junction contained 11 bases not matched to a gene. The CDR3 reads CASSQNPGQGTEQYF. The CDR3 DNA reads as TGTGCCAGTAGTCAGAACCCGGGACAGGGAACCGAGCAGTACTTC.

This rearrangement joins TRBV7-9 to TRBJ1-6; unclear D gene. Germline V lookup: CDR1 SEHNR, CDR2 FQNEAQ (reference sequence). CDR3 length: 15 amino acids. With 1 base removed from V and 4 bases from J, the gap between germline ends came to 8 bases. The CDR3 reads CASSLGQSYNSPLHF. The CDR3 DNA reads TGTGCCAGCAGCTTAGGGCAGTCATATAATTCACCCCTCCACTTT.

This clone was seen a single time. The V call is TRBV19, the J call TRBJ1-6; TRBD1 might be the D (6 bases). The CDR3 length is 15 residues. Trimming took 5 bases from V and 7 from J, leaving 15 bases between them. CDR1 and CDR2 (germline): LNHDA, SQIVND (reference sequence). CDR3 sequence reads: CASSWSDSNNSPLHF. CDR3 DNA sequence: TGTGCCAGTAGTTGGTCGGACAGTAACAATTCACCCCTCCACTTT. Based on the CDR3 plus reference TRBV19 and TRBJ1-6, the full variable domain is DGGITQSPKYLFRKEGQNVTLSCEQNLNHDAMYWYRQDPGQGLRLIYYSQIVNDFQKGDIAEGYSVSREKKESFPLTVTSAQKNPTAFYLCASSWSDSNNSPLHFGNGTRLTVT.

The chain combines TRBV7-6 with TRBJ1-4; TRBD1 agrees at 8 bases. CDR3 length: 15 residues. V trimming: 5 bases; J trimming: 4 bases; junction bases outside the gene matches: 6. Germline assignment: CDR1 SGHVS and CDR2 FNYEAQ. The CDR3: CASSLGQGINEKLFF. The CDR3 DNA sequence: TGTGCCAGCAGCCTAGGACAGGGAATTAATGAAAAACTGTTTTTT.

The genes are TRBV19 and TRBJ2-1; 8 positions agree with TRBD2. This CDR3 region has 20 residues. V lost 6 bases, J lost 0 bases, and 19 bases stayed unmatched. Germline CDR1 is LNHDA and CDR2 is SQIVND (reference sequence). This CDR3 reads CASSPTLREVTHSSYNEQFF. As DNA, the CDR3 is TGTGCCAGTAGCCCTACTCTGCGGGAGGTTACCCACAGCTCCTACAATGAGCAGTTCTTC.

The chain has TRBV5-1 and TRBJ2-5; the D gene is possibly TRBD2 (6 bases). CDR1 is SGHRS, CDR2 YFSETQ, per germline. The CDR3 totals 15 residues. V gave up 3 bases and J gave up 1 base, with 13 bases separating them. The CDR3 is CASSSASASQETQYF. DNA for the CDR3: TGCGCCAGCAGCTCCGCTAGCGCCTCCCAAGAGACCCAGTACTTC. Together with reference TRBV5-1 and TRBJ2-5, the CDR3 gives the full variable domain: KAGVTQTPRYLIKTRGQQVTLSCSPISGHRSVSWYQQTPGQGLQFLFEYFSETQRNKGNFPGRFSGRQFSNSRSEMNVSTLELGDSALYLCASSSASASQETQYFGPGTRLLVL.

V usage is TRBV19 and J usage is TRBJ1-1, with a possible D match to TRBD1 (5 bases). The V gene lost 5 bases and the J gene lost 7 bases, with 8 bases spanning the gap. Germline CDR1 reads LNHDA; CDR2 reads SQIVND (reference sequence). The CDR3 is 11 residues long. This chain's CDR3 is CASSGQREAFF. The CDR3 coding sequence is TGTGCCAGTAGTGGACAACGTGAAGCTTTCTTT.

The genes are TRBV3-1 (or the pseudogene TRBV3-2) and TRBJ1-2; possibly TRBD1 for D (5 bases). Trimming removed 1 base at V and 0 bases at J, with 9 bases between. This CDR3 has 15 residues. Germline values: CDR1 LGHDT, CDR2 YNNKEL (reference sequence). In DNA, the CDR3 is TGTGCCAGCAGCCAAGCTGGAGGGGCTAACTATGGCTACACCTTC. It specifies CASSQAGGANYGYTF.